One sample yielded the 17 T cell receptor beta chains listed below, sequenced in a study of blood T cell repertoires in COVID-19. TCRdb's copy holds only in-frame clones and misses some; the assay was immunoSEQ multiplex PCR. The repertoire holds about 95,000 clones, with about four fifths as singletons. The sequenced sample consisted of peripheral blood. Source of these receptors: a human donor in a cohort sampled during active COVID-19.

This clone came up once. The chain links TRBV24-1 to TRBJ2-1, with D possibly being TRBD2 (5 bases). Trimming took off 5 bases at V and 8 bases at J, with 12 bases between the two ends. The CDR3 extends over 13 amino acids. Germline-derived CDR1 and CDR2 are KGHDR and SFDVKD. The CDR3, as DNA: TGTGCCACCAGTGGACTCGGGGTGGATGAGCAGTTCTTC. It is translated as CATSGLGVDEQFF.

J is TRBJ2-3 and V is TRBV27; D possibly corresponds to TRBD2 (7 bases). V dropped 1 base and J dropped 3 bases, with 11 bases sitting between them. The CDR3 is 15 amino acids. Per the germline V gene, CDR1 is MNHEY and CDR2 is SMNVEV (reference sequence). CDR3 bases: TGTGCCAGCAGTTTATTGGGGGGGCTGACAGATACGCAGTATTTT. This encodes CASSLLGGLTDTQYF.

The chain joins TRBV28 to TRBJ1-2; D might be TRBD1 (5 bases). Deletions cut 9 bases from V and 2 bases from J, with 10 bases between. This CDR3 is 12 amino acids long. CDR1 is MDHEN, CDR2 SYDVKM, per germline. The CDR3 nucleotides are TGTGCCAGTGGGGCAAGAAACTATGGCTACACCTTC. This translates into CASGARNYGYTF.

This clone has a handful of counts. The CDR3 here is CASSRRGLGGNTGELFF. The CDR3 nucleotides are TGCGCCAGCAGCCGGAGGGGCTTGGGAGGGAACACCGGGGAGCTGTTTTTT. The chain employs TRBV5-1 and TRBJ2-2; possible D gene TRBD2, 6 bases. Trimming cost V 4 bases and J 1 base, with 17 bases left between them. Germline V gene lookup returns CDR1 SGHRS and CDR2 YFSETQ. There are 17 residues in the CDR3.

The V gene is TRBV28, the J gene TRBJ2-3; no definite D call. Germline V gives CDR1 MDHEN, CDR2 SYDVKM. The CDR3 totals 12 residues. Trimming left V 1 base short and J 3 bases short, with 2 bases between. The CDR3 loop reads CASSLSTDTQYF. The CDR3 DNA is TGTGCCAGCAGTTTATCGACAGATACGCAGTATTTT.

The chain recombines TRBV27 with TRBJ2-7, with D maybe TRBD1 (6 bases). The CDR3 loop spans 13 amino acids. The V and J ends lost 5 bases and 2 bases respectively, with 10 bases between them. The germline V gene encodes CDR1 MNHEY and CDR2 SMNVEV (reference sequence). The chain's CDR3 is CASSASGAYEQYF. DNA for the CDR3: TGTGCCAGCAGTGCATCAGGGGCCTACGAGCAGTACTTC.

J is TRBJ1-5 and V is TRBV6-6; TRBD1 aligns across 9 bases. The CDR3 covers 14 residues. Trimming removed 6 bases from V and 7 bases from J; junction bases left unmatched: 7. CDR1 is MNHNY, CDR2 SVGAGI, per germline (reference sequence). Here the CDR3 reads CASRKGTGTQPQHF. In nucleotides, the CDR3 is TGTGCCAGCAGGAAAGGGACAGGGACACAGCCCCAGCATTTT.

The CDR3 DNA reads TGTGCCAGCAGCTTCCGACAGGGGGTTGAGACCCAGTACTTC. Translation: CASSFRQGVETQYF. The V gene is TRBV13, the J gene TRBJ2-5; 9 bases are shared with TRBD1. The trim removed 3 bases at V and 5 bases at J, leaving 4 bases unmatched. Looked up from germline, CDR1 is PRHDT and CDR2 is FYEKMQ (reference sequence). This CDR3 is 14 amino acids long.

The gene calls are TRBV5-1 and TRBJ2-7; 7 nucleotides match TRBD1. Looked up from germline, CDR1 is SGHRS and CDR2 is YFSETQ. This CDR3 spans 13 amino acids. The V and J ends lost 4 bases and 2 bases, in that order; junction bases with no gene match: 3. The CDR3 sequence: CASSPGTAYEQYF. CDR3 sequence (DNA): TGCGCCAGCAGCCCGGGGACAGCCTACGAGCAGTACTTC.

V is TRBV7-3 and J is TRBJ2-5; TRBD1 aligns across 9 bases. CDR1 is SGHTA and CDR2 is FQGTGA in the germline V gene. This CDR3 region has 12 residues. The V and J ends lost 5 bases and 10 bases, in that order; junction bases with no gene match: 5. CDR3 residues: CASSPGQGHQYF. CDR3 in DNA: TGTGCCAGCAGCCCCGGACAGGGGCACCAGTACTTC.

CDR3: CASSLLSGRADEQYF. In nucleotides, the CDR3 is TGTGCCAGCAGCTTATTGTCCGGGAGGGCGGACGAGCAGTACTTC. The rearrangement links TRBV7-9 to TRBJ2-7, with 8 bases that match TRBD2. Germline V gene sequence: CDR1 SEHNR, CDR2 FQNEAQ (reference sequence). V shed 2 bases and J 5 bases; nucleotides not matched to a gene: 8. The length of the CDR3 is 15 residues.

This rearrangement joins TRBV10-1 to TRBJ1-5, with 7 bases identical to TRBD1. The junction had 6 bases not matched to a gene; V was cut back by 4 bases and J by 0 bases. The CDR3 runs to 16 residues. CDR1 is WNHNN, CDR2 SYGVQD, per germline (reference sequence). The CDR3 DNA is TGCGCCAGCAGTGGGGACAGATTCTATAGCAATCAGCCCCAGCATTTT. Protein: CASSGDRFYSNQPQHF.

The rearrangement uses TRBV2 and TRBJ1-6; D is unclear. CDR3 length: 13 amino acids. Germline CDR1 SNHLY, CDR2 FYNNEI. Trimming cost V 7 bases and J 4 bases, with 8 bases left between them. The CDR3 DNA reads as TGTGCCAGCACGGAGGAGTATAATTCACCCCTCCACTTT. This sequence encodes CASTEEYNSPLHF.

The V and J genes are TRBV20-1 and TRBJ2-7; TRBD2 is a possible D gene (5 bases). The CDR3 is 14 residues long. The germline gives CDR1 DFQATT, CDR2 SNEGSKA (reference sequence). V was shortened by 3 bases and J by 4 bases, with 16 bases between the two germline ends. Here the CDR3 reads CSASSSHPPYEQYF. In DNA form, the CDR3 reads TGCAGTGCTAGTTCTAGCCATCCCCCATACGAGCAGTACTTC.

This clone was counted only a few times. The chain joins TRBV5-1 to TRBJ2-1; no reliable D call. Trimming stripped 8 bases from V and 7 bases from J, with 10 bases between. The V gene's germline CDR1 is SGHRS and CDR2 YFSETQ. The CDR3 spans 11 residues. The CDR3 is CASTRGNEQFF. The CDR3 DNA follows: TGCGCCAGTACGAGAGGAAATGAGCAGTTCTTC.

The rearrangement uses TRBV10-1 and TRBJ2-6, with D unclear. Germline values: CDR1 WNHNN, CDR2 SYGVQD (reference sequence). This CDR3 is built from 13 residues. The V gene lost 6 bases and the J gene lost 1 base, with 4 bases spanning the gap. In DNA form, the CDR3 reads TGCGCCAGCAGGCTATCTGGGGCCAACGTCCTGACTTTC. Encoded protein: CASRLSGANVLTF.

The gene calls are TRBV18 and TRBJ1-5; TRBD1 matches at 10 bases. Germline values: CDR1 KGHSH, CDR2 LQKENI. J was trimmed by 4 bases and V by 4 bases; bases with no gene match: 4. The CDR3 loop spans 15 amino acids. The CDR3 DNA is TGTGCCAGCTCACTCCAGGGACAGGGGAATCAGCCCCAGCATTTT. It translates to CASSLQGQGNQPQHF.